This entry is about one TCR beta chain. The antigen remains undetermined. Each of the CD4+ naive, central memory, regulatory and stem cell-like memory populations was sorted via CD45RO/CCR7/CD25/CD127/CD95/CD27. Expressed TCRB transcripts were sequenced because the isolated RNA had all been reverse transcribed beforehand. Repertoires were generated with immunoSEQ multiplex PCR, while TCRdb's copy carries only in-frame clones and drops some. The data contain 550,000 to 850,000 clones, 10% to 15% of them singletons. The data stem from a study of beta chain features in type 1 diabetes. Overall study findings and caveats: Patients' naive, central memory and regulatory TCRB repertoires appeared more alike than those of healthy donors. Type 1 diabetes patients showed fewer insertions and more deletions at VDJ junctions. The question left open here concerned HLA type influencing TCRB rearrangement. All four CD4+ subsets from Type 1 diabetes patients carried moderately but significantly shorter TCRB CDR3s.

V lost 1 base, J lost 2 bases, and 9 bases lay in between. Per the germline V gene, CDR1 is SGDLS and CDR2 is YYNGEE. The CDR3 is 14 residues long. The V and J genes are TRBV9 and TRBJ2-5; unclear D gene. The receptor comes from a man between 18 and 35 years old with type 1 diabetes. Source material: naive CD4+ T cells from blood. DNA for the CDR3: TGTGCCAGCAGCGTAAGTCCGGATCAAGAGACCCAGTACTTC. Amino acid sequence: CASSVSPDQETQYF.